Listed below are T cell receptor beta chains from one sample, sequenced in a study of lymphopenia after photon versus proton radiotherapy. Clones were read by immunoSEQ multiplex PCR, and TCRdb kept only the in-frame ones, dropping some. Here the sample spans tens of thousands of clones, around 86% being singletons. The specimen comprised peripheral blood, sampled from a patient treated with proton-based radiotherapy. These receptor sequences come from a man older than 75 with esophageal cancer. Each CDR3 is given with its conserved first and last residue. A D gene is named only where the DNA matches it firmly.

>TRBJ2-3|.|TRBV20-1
CSARGVDTQYF
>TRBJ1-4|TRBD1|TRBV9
CASSRGVGQGNEKLFF
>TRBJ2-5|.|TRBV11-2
CASSPPRETQYF
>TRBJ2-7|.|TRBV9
CASSVRGVGEQYF
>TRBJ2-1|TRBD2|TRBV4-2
CASSLGTSGSWGNEQFF
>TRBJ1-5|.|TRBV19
CASSSPGVGNQPQHF
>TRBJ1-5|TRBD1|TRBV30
CALQRKDRGLSQPQHF
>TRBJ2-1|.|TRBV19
CATVGGYYNEQFF
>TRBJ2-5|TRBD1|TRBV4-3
CASSQFGTAAPETQYF
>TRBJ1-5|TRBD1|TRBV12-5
CASGSTGFGSNQPQHF
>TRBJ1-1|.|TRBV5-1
CASSLRARENTEAFF
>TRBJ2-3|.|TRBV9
CASSVVGSHTDTQYF
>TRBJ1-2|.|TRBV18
CASSPGGENGYTF
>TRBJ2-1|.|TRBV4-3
CASSQVYLAIYNEQFF